A selection of T cell receptor beta chains follows, all from one sample in a study of CD8+ T cells in alopecia areata. TCRdb keeps only in-frame clones here, not all; method: immunoSEQ multiplex PCR. This table holds approximately 13,000 clones, 50% to 60% found once. Source: skin, taken at week 0. These receptors all come from a human donor with alopecia areata. Both conserved end residues are part of each CDR3. Fields, in order: V gene, D gene, clone size, J gene, CDR3 DNA, CDR3 protein. D genes are given only for firm matches. The listing skips clone size in some rows; elsewhere it reads once, few, many or a size class.

v_gene: TRBV7-9; d_gene: NA; abundance: NA; j_gene: TRBJ2-3; CDR3nt: TGTGCCAGCAGCCCTAGCATCGGGGATACGCAGTATTTT; CDR3aa: CASSPSIGDTQYF
v_gene: TRBV30; d_gene: NA; abundance: few; j_gene: TRBJ1-2; CDR3nt: TGTGCCTGGAGTGTACGGGCCAGGGCCGGCTATGGCTACACCTTC; CDR3aa: CAWSVRARAGYGYTF
v_gene: TRBV10-3; d_gene: TRBD1; abundance: NA; j_gene: TRBJ2-2; CDR3nt: TGTGCCATCAGTGGGGACAGGGACACCGGGGAGCTGTTTTTT; CDR3aa: CAISGDRDTGELFF
v_gene: TRBV6-1; d_gene: NA; abundance: NA; j_gene: TRBJ1-5; CDR3nt: TGTGCCAGCAGTGAAGCTACTGGGGATCGAGGACAGCCCCAGCATTTT; CDR3aa: CASSEATGDRGQPQHF
v_gene: TRBV16; d_gene: NA; abundance: NA; j_gene: TRBJ1-6; CDR3nt: TGTGCCAGCAGCCGGGCTGTGGGTAATTCACCCCTCCACTTT; CDR3aa: CASSRAVGNSPLHF
v_gene: TRBV7-6; d_gene: NA; abundance: once; j_gene: TRBJ2-3; CDR3nt: TGTGCCAGCAGCTTGGCGGGGACAGTCAGCACAGATACGCAGTATTTT; CDR3aa: CASSLAGTVSTDTQYF
v_gene: TRBV29-1; d_gene: NA; abundance: NA; j_gene: TRBJ2-1; CDR3nt: TGCAGCGTTGAAAATCCGGATACCTACAATGAGCAGTTCTTC; CDR3aa: CSVENPDTYNEQFF
v_gene: TRBV19; d_gene: NA; abundance: NA; j_gene: TRBJ1-2; CDR3nt: TGTGCCACCCAGGAACGGGGCCGAGGAGGGACTGGCTACACCTTC; CDR3aa: CATQERGRGGTGYTF
v_gene: TRBV6-5; d_gene: NA; abundance: NA; j_gene: TRBJ1-1; CDR3nt: TGTGCCAGCAAACGGGGTACTGAAGCTTTCTTT; CDR3aa: CASKRGTEAFF
v_gene: TRBV11-2; d_gene: NA; abundance: NA; j_gene: TRBJ1-1; CDR3nt: TGTGCCAGCAGCTTAGAAGCCCTTCGGACTGAAGCTTTCTTT; CDR3aa: CASSLEALRTEAFF
v_gene: TRBV27; d_gene: NA; abundance: NA; j_gene: TRBJ2-7; CDR3nt: TGTGCCAGCAGTTTAAGACTTTACTACGAGCAGTACTTC; CDR3aa: CASSLRLYYEQYF
v_gene: TRBV10-3; d_gene: TRBD2; abundance: NA; j_gene: TRBJ2-5; CDR3nt: TGTGCCACCTCCGGGGTAGCGGGGGGGCAGGAGACCCAGTACTTC; CDR3aa: CATSGVAGGQETQYF
v_gene: TRBV6-1; d_gene: TRBD2; abundance: few; j_gene: TRBJ2-3; CDR3nt: TGTGCCAGCGCCCGGGAGGGAGCAGATACGCAGTATTTT; CDR3aa: CASAREGADTQYF
v_gene: TRBV5-6; d_gene: TRBD2; abundance: NA; j_gene: TRBJ2-3; CDR3nt: TGTGCCAGCAGCGATCAGCGGGGGCGCACAGATACGCAGTATTTT; CDR3aa: CASSDQRGRTDTQYF
v_gene: TRBV7-6; d_gene: NA; abundance: NA; j_gene: TRBJ1-1; CDR3nt: TGTGCCAGCAGCTTTATCCGGCAGGCCGGGACTGAAGCTTTCTTT; CDR3aa: CASSFIRQAGTEAFF
v_gene: TRBV5-1; d_gene: TRBD1; abundance: NA; j_gene: TRBJ1-1; CDR3nt: TGCGCCAGCAGCTCGGGAGGGACAGCTATGAACACTGAAGCTTTCTTT; CDR3aa: CASSSGGTAMNTEAFF
v_gene: TRBV5-4; d_gene: TRBD1; abundance: NA; j_gene: TRBJ2-5; CDR3nt: TGTGCCAGCAGCTTAACAGGGGAAGAGACCCAGTACTTC; CDR3aa: CASSLTGEETQYF
v_gene: TRBV10-2; d_gene: TRBD1; abundance: NA; j_gene: TRBJ1-1; CDR3nt: TGCGCCAGCATGGACGCAGGGGGGGATGAGACTGAAGCTTTCTTT; CDR3aa: CASMDAGGDETEAFF
v_gene: TRBV7-2; d_gene: NA; abundance: few; j_gene: TRBJ1-4; CDR3nt: TGTGCCAGCAGCGTGACAGTGATATCCGAAAAACTGTTTTTT; CDR3aa: CASSVTVISEKLFF
v_gene: TRBV2; d_gene: NA; abundance: NA; j_gene: TRBJ1-1; CDR3nt: TGTGCCAGCAGAAAGACAGGGAACACTGAAGCTTTCTTT; CDR3aa: CASRKTGNTEAFF
v_gene: TRBV4-1; d_gene: NA; abundance: NA; j_gene: TRBJ2-2; CDR3nt: TGCGCCAGCAGCCCCACGGACAGAACCACCGGAGAGCTGTTTTTT; CDR3aa: CASSPTDRTTGELFF
v_gene: TRBV7-2; d_gene: NA; abundance: NA; j_gene: TRBJ1-5; CDR3nt: TGTGCCAGCAGCGTTATGAGTGGCGACAATCAGCCCCAGCATTTT; CDR3aa: CASSVMSGDNQPQHF
v_gene: TRBV18; d_gene: NA; abundance: NA; j_gene: TRBJ1-6; CDR3nt: TGTGCCAGCTCACCAAGGTCGAGCTCCTATAATTCACCCCTCCACTTT; CDR3aa: CASSPRSSSYNSPLHF
v_gene: TRBV29-1; d_gene: NA; abundance: once; j_gene: TRBJ1-2; CDR3nt: TGCAGCGTTGTGGAGGGGGGGACTAACTATGGCTACACCTTC; CDR3aa: CSVVEGGTNYGYTF
v_gene: TRBV28; d_gene: NA; abundance: once; j_gene: TRBJ1-2; CDR3nt: TGTGCCAGCAGTTTGAGGGGGAGAGGGTATGGCTACACCTTC; CDR3aa: CASSLRGRGYGYTF
v_gene: TRBV11-1; d_gene: NA; abundance: NA; j_gene: TRBJ1-1; CDR3nt: TGTGCCGGCAGCTTCGGCGGCGGGGCTTTCTTT; CDR3aa: CAGSFGGGAFF
v_gene: TRBV7-2; d_gene: TRBD2; abundance: NA; j_gene: TRBJ2-7; CDR3nt: TGTGCCAGCAGCCAAGGGGCTAGCGGGGGGGCCATATCTAACGAGCAGTACTTC; CDR3aa: CASSQGASGGAISNEQYF
v_gene: TRBV30; d_gene: NA; abundance: few; j_gene: TRBJ1-2; CDR3nt: TGTGCCTGGAGTGTACTTCGGGGACGGGGAAGGAGTGGACGGTCCTATGGCTACACCTTC; CDR3aa: CAWSVLRGRGRSGRSYGYTF
v_gene: TRBV29-1; d_gene: NA; abundance: NA; j_gene: TRBJ2-7; CDR3nt: TGCAGCGCTGGAAAAGATAGCGTCTCCTACGAGCAGTACTTC; CDR3aa: CSAGKDSVSYEQYF
v_gene: TRBV28; d_gene: NA; abundance: NA; j_gene: TRBJ1-5; CDR3nt: TGTGCCGGCAGTTTAGAGGGGAATCAGCCCCAGCATTTT; CDR3aa: CAGSLEGNQPQHF
v_gene: TRBV2; d_gene: TRBD1; abundance: NA; j_gene: TRBJ2-7; CDR3nt: TGTGCCAGCAACGGACAGGGGGCGATGGACGAGCAGTACTTC; CDR3aa: CASNGQGAMDEQYF
v_gene: TRBV20-1; d_gene: NA; abundance: NA; j_gene: TRBJ2-5; CDR3nt: TGCAGTGCTGGGGCCCAAGAGACCCAGTACTTC; CDR3aa: CSAGAQETQYF
v_gene: TRBV9; d_gene: TRBD2; abundance: NA; j_gene: TRBJ2-6; CDR3nt: TGTGCCAGCAGCTCACTAGCGGGGCCCCCTTTCTCTGGGGCCAACGTCCTGACTTTC; CDR3aa: CASSSLAGPPFSGANVLTF
v_gene: TRBV7-6; d_gene: NA; abundance: NA; j_gene: TRBJ2-7; CDR3nt: TGTGCCAGCAGCCCCTCGACCCCCGGGACTTTGAGCTCCTACGAGCAGTACTTC; CDR3aa: CASSPSTPGTLSSYEQYF
v_gene: TRBV10-3; d_gene: NA; abundance: NA; j_gene: TRBJ1-1; CDR3nt: TGTGCCATCAGTGAGTCGGGGGGAGACACTGAAGCTTTCTTT; CDR3aa: CAISESGGDTEAFF
v_gene: TRBV11-1; d_gene: TRBD1; abundance: NA; j_gene: TRBJ1-3; CDR3nt: TGTGCCAGCAGCTTCAACAGGGGATCTGGAAACACCATATATTTT; CDR3aa: CASSFNRGSGNTIYF
v_gene: TRBV28; d_gene: NA; abundance: medium-sized; j_gene: TRBJ2-3; CDR3nt: TGTGCCAGCAGTTTACCCCTGGACTACCCAGATACGCAGTATTTT; CDR3aa: CASSLPLDYPDTQYF
v_gene: TRBV5-6; d_gene: NA; abundance: NA; j_gene: TRBJ2-7; CDR3nt: TGTGCCAGCAGCCCCGCAGGAAGTTCCTACGAGCAGTACTTC; CDR3aa: CASSPAGSSYEQYF
v_gene: TRBV5-1; d_gene: TRBD1; abundance: NA; j_gene: TRBJ1-6; CDR3nt: TGCGCCAGCAGCTGGTCAGGGGGCGCGAATTCACCCCTCCACTTT; CDR3aa: CASSWSGGANSPLHF
v_gene: TRBV7-9; d_gene: NA; abundance: NA; j_gene: TRBJ2-7; CDR3nt: TGTGCCAGCAGCTTAGAGGGGAGTTCGTACGGGTACTTC; CDR3aa: CASSLEGSSYGYF
v_gene: TRBV21-1; d_gene: NA; abundance: NA; j_gene: TRBJ2-5; CDR3nt: TGTGCCAGCAGCATCCCCTTTGGTGAGGACAGAAAAGAGACCCAGTACTTC; CDR3aa: CASSIPFGEDRKETQYF
v_gene: TRBV14; d_gene: NA; abundance: NA; j_gene: TRBJ1-1; CDR3nt: TGTGCCAGCAGCCCTTCGGTCGGGACGTTCACTGAAGCTTTCTTT; CDR3aa: CASSPSVGTFTEAFF
v_gene: TRBV29-1; d_gene: TRBD1; abundance: NA; j_gene: TRBJ1-2; CDR3nt: TGCATCGTTGGGGGGACAGGGGCTAACGGCTACACCTTC; CDR3aa: CIVGGTGANGYTF
v_gene: TRBV7-9; d_gene: TRBD1; abundance: NA; j_gene: TRBJ2-2; CDR3nt: TGTGCCAGCAGCCCACGGGACAGGGAGGCGAACACCGGGGAGCTGTTTTTT; CDR3aa: CASSPRDREANTGELFF
v_gene: TRBV18; d_gene: NA; abundance: few; j_gene: TRBJ1-2; CDR3nt: TGTGCCAGCTCAGTATGGACGGCTTATGGCTACACCTTC; CDR3aa: CASSVWTAYGYTF
v_gene: TRBV4-1; d_gene: TRBD1; abundance: NA; j_gene: TRBJ1-6; CDR3nt: TGCGCCAGCAGCCAAGTTCCTTCGACAGGGAGTAATTCACCCCTCCACTTT; CDR3aa: CASSQVPSTGSNSPLHF
v_gene: TRBV2; d_gene: NA; abundance: few; j_gene: TRBJ1-1; CDR3nt: TGTGCCAGCAGTGTACAACAGGGTGAAGCTTTCTTT; CDR3aa: CASSVQQGEAFF
v_gene: TRBV5-6; d_gene: NA; abundance: few; j_gene: TRBJ1-4; CDR3nt: TGTGCCAGCAGCTTGATGGCTGGGACGAGGGATGAAAAACTGTTTTTT; CDR3aa: CASSLMAGTRDEKLFF
v_gene: TRBV28; d_gene: NA; abundance: NA; j_gene: TRBJ2-3; CDR3nt: TGTGCCAGCAGTTTATTGGGGACGCCCGGCACAGATACGCAGTATTTT; CDR3aa: CASSLLGTPGTDTQYF
v_gene: TRBV5-4; d_gene: TRBD1; abundance: NA; j_gene: TRBJ1-2; CDR3nt: TGTGCCAGCAGCTTACCATCGGGACAGCCCTATGGCTACACCTTC; CDR3aa: CASSLPSGQPYGYTF
v_gene: TRBV7-9; d_gene: NA; abundance: few; j_gene: TRBJ2-3; CDR3nt: TGTGCCAGCAGCTTAGGTTCGGGGCCGAGAGATACGCAGTATTTT; CDR3aa: CASSLGSGPRDTQYF
v_gene: TRBV6-1; d_gene: TRBD1; abundance: NA; j_gene: TRBJ1-6; CDR3nt: TGTGCCAGCAGTAACTACAGGGGCGGGGGGTCACCCCTCCACTTT; CDR3aa: CASSNYRGGGSPLHF
v_gene: TRBV9; d_gene: TRBD1; abundance: once; j_gene: TRBJ2-7; CDR3nt: TGTGCCAGCAGCGTACATTGGGACAGGCTACCGGGAGAGCAGTACTTC; CDR3aa: CASSVHWDRLPGEQYF
v_gene: TRBV5-1; d_gene: TRBD1; abundance: NA; j_gene: TRBJ1-2; CDR3nt: TGCGCCAGCTGGGACAGGGGTTATGGCTACACCTTC; CDR3aa: CASWDRGYGYTF
v_gene: TRBV28; d_gene: NA; abundance: NA; j_gene: TRBJ1-2; CDR3nt: TGTGCCAGCAGTAGATTTGGGCAGTTCTATGGCTACACCTTC; CDR3aa: CASSRFGQFYGYTF
v_gene: TRBV5-1; d_gene: NA; abundance: NA; j_gene: TRBJ2-7; CDR3nt: TGCGCCAGCAGCCCCGTCCGGGCCGGGGACGAGCAGTACTTC; CDR3aa: CASSPVRAGDEQYF
v_gene: TRBV2; d_gene: NA; abundance: NA; j_gene: TRBJ2-1; CDR3nt: TGTGCCAGCAGTGAATTGGTGGGGTTTGTCGGGGTCCATGAGCAGTTCTTC; CDR3aa: CASSELVGFVGVHEQFF
v_gene: TRBV4-2; d_gene: NA; abundance: NA; j_gene: TRBJ2-5; CDR3nt: TGTGCCAGCAGCCAAGGGACTGAAGTTCTCGGGGAGACCCAGTACTTC; CDR3aa: CASSQGTEVLGETQYF
v_gene: TRBV20-1; d_gene: NA; abundance: NA; j_gene: TRBJ2-5; CDR3nt: TGCAGTGCTAGAGATAGGGAGACCCAGTACTTC; CDR3aa: CSARDRETQYF
v_gene: TRBV11-3; d_gene: NA; abundance: NA; j_gene: TRBJ2-7; CDR3nt: TGTGCCATGAATGGGGTCCGAAGCTCCTACGAGCAGTACTTC; CDR3aa: CAMNGVRSSYEQYF